A selection of T cell receptor beta chains follows, all from one sample in a study of cytomegalovirus exposure and HLA in healthy donors. Measured with immunoSEQ multiplex PCR; TCRdb has only the in-frame clones, and not every one. The table includes some 130,000 clones, roughly 65% detected once. The sample taken for sequencing was PBMCs. The receptors come from a middle-aged man in good health and CMV-seropositive. Both conserved end residues are trimmed from each CDR3. Expanded clones get a size class; other rows say once, few or many, or leave the size out.

CDR3 length: 11
J gene: TRBJ2-5
clone size: NA
V gene: TRBV5-4
CDR3 protein: ASSFVTGEGQY

CDR3 length: 15
J gene: TRBJ2-3
clone size: NA
V gene: TRBV28
CDR3 protein: ASSLISRGISTDTQY

CDR3 length: 17
J gene: TRBJ2-7
clone size: NA
V gene: TRBV7-8
CDR3 protein: ASSLVGTARPLAPYEQY

CDR3 length: 13
J gene: TRBJ2-1
clone size: NA
V gene: TRBV5-1
CDR3 protein: ASSLGGAGNNEQF

CDR3 length: 10
J gene: TRBJ1-5
clone size: few
V gene: TRBV30
CDR3 protein: AWSGQDQPQH

CDR3 length: 12
J gene: TRBJ2-2
clone size: few
V gene: TRBV7-2
CDR3 protein: ASSLVSGAGELF

CDR3 length: 13
J gene: TRBJ2-5
clone size: NA
V gene: TRBV5-4
CDR3 protein: ASSPIDRGRETQY

CDR3 length: 10
J gene: TRBJ1-5
clone size: few
V gene: TRBV27
CDR3 protein: ASSPRQGPRY

CDR3 length: 13
J gene: TRBJ1-1
clone size: NA
V gene: TRBV6-1
CDR3 protein: ASSNPSRLDTEAF

CDR3 length: 12
J gene: TRBJ2-5
clone size: NA
V gene: TRBV19
CDR3 protein: ATGTSGSGETQY

CDR3 length: 10
J gene: TRBJ2-7
clone size: NA
V gene: TRBV10-1
CDR3 protein: ASRGDRYEQY

CDR3 length: 15
J gene: TRBJ2-5
clone size: NA
V gene: TRBV19
CDR3 protein: ASSVTGTSGNQETQY

CDR3 length: 13
J gene: TRBJ2-1
clone size: NA
V gene: TRBV7-3
CDR3 protein: ASSLAGDWLNEQF

CDR3 length: 14
J gene: TRBJ2-5
clone size: once
V gene: TRBV2
CDR3 protein: ASSEGQGPYQETQY

CDR3 length: 17
J gene: TRBJ2-7
clone size: NA
V gene: TRBV7-3
CDR3 protein: ASSLRKARLAGSRYEQY

CDR3 length: 11
J gene: TRBJ2-5
clone size: NA
V gene: TRBV19
CDR3 protein: AISRGEKETQY

CDR3 length: 14
J gene: TRBJ2-5
clone size: few
V gene: TRBV4-1
CDR3 protein: ASSQTLDRGQREQY

CDR3 length: 17
J gene: TRBJ2-3
clone size: NA
V gene: TRBV18
CDR3 protein: ASSPRGTSGRKGTDTQY

CDR3 length: 14
J gene: TRBJ2-2
clone size: NA
V gene: TRBV9
CDR3 protein: ASSVGAYANTGELF

CDR3 length: 11
J gene: TRBJ2-5
clone size: NA
V gene: TRBV28
CDR3 protein: ASRDTNQETQY

CDR3 length: 13
J gene: TRBJ1-1
clone size: few
V gene: TRBV5-1
CDR3 protein: ASSLGGQGNTEAF

CDR3 length: 16
J gene: TRBJ1-6
clone size: NA
V gene: TRBV4-1
CDR3 protein: ASSQVSGASSYNSPLH

CDR3 length: 12
J gene: TRBJ2-1
clone size: NA
V gene: TRBV11-3
CDR3 protein: ASSLADRDNEQF

CDR3 length: 17
J gene: TRBJ2-6
clone size: NA
V gene: TRBV19
CDR3 protein: ASSPSWGTGTFGANVLI

CDR3 length: 14
J gene: TRBJ1-2
clone size: NA
V gene: TRBV5-1
CDR3 protein: ASSLGQAVIGYGYT

CDR3 length: 14
J gene: TRBJ2-3
clone size: NA
V gene: TRBV19
CDR3 protein: ASSGSGTGITDTQY

CDR3 length: 12
J gene: TRBJ2-7
clone size: NA
V gene: TRBV28
CDR3 protein: ASSGQETSYEQY